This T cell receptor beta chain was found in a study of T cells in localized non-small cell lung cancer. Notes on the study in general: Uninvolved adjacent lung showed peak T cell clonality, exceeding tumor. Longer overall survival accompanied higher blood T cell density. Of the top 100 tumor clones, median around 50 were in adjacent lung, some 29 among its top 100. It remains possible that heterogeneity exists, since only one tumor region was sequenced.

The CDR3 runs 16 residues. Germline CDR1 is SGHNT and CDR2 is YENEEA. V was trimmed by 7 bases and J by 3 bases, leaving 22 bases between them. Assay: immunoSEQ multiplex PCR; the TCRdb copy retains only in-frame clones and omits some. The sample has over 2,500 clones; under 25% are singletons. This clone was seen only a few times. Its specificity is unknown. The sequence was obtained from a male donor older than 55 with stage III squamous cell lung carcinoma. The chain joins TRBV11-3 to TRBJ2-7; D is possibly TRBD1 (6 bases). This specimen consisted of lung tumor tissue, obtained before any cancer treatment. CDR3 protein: CASTRTGYRAYYEQYF. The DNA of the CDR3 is TGTGCCAGCACCCGCACCGGATACAGGGCCTACTACGAGCAGTACTTC.